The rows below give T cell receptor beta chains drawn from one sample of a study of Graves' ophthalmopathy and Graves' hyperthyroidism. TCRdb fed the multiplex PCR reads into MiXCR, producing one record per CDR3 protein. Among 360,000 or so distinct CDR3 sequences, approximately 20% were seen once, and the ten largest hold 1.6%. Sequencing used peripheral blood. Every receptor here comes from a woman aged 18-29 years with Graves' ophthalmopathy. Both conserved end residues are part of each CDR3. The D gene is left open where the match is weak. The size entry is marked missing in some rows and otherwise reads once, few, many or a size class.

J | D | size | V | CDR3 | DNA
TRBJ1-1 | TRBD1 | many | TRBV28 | CASSLRTGGYTEAFF | TGTGCCAGCAGTTTACGGACAGGGGGCTACACTGAAGCTTTCTTT
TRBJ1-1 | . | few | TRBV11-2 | CASSLGIALGMNTEAFF | TGTGCCAGCAGCTTAGGAATCGCCCTGGGCATGAACACTGAAGCTTTCTTT
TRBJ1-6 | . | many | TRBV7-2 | CASSLAGVGDSPLHF | TGTGCCAGCAGCTTAGCCGGAGTAGGGGATTCACCCCTCCACTTT
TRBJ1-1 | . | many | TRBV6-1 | CAGGTGLGNTEAFF | TGTGCCGGAGGAACAGGGCTGGGGAACACTGAAGCTTTCTTT
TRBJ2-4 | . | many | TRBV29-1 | CSVASTETLAKNIQYF | TGCAGCGTTGCAAGCACGGAAACTTTAGCCAAAAACATTCAGTACTTC
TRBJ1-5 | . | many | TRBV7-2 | CASSLGRGNQPQHF | TGTGCCAGCAGCTTAGGGAGGGGGAATCAGCCCCAGCATTTT
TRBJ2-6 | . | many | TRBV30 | CAWSRDISGANVLTF | TGTGCCTGGAGTCGGGACATCTCTGGGGCCAACGTCCTGACTTTC
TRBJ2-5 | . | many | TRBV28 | CASGGVKETQYF | TGTGCCAGCGGGGGTGTGAAGGAGACCCAGTACTTC
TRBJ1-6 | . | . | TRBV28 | CASSLAPNNSPLHF | TGTGCCAGCAGTTTGGCGCCAAATAATTCACCCCTCCACTTT
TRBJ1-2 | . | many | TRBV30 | CAWITYPRDGYTF | TGTGCCTGGATCACCTACCCCAGGGATGGCTACACCTTC
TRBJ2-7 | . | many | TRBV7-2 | CASSWTAAHEQYF | TGTGCCAGCAGCTGGACAGCGGCCCACGAGCAGTACTTC